This T cell receptor beta chain was sequenced for a study of T cells in Graves' hyperthyroidism and ophthalmopathy. V lost 5 bases and J 6 bases, leaving 10 bases between the germline ends. CDR3 length: 13 amino acids. Per germline, CDR1 SGHTA and CDR2 FQGNSA. Regions amplified from RNA transcripts were the TCR beta CDR3 regions. TCR CDR3 regions were first amplified by RT-PCR with HTBI primers. A single record per CDR3 protein comes from TCRdb applying MiXCR to the multiplex PCR reads. The profile shows roughly 500,000 distinct CDR3 sequences, roughly 16% of them singletons. This clonotype was obtained from a woman in her twenties or thirties with Graves' ophthalmopathy. The chain links TRBV7-2 to TRBJ2-2; D uncertain. The sample comprised blood. The CDR3 loop is CASSHLGAGELFF. The CDR3 nucleotides are TGTGCCAGCAGCCATCTTGGGGCCGGGGAGCTGTTTTTT. Full variable domain (missing parts from reference TRBV7-2 and TRBJ2-2): GAGVSQSPSNKVTEKGKDVELRCDPISGHTALYWYRQSLGQGLEFLIYFQGNSAPDKSGLPSDRFSAERTGGSVSTLTIQRTQQEDSAVYLCASSHLGAGELFFGEGSRLTVL.